The clone carrying this T cell receptor (beta chain) was observed at least ten times. TCRdb called the 5' RACE reads again in MiXCR, with one record for every CDR3 protein. Of 60,000 or so distinct CDR3 sequences in the sample, around 9.3% were seen once. This entry comes from a study of early T cells in non-severe SARS-CoV-2 infection. V lost 0 bases and J 5 bases, leaving 7 bases between the germline ends. The CDR3 covers 14 residues. Per the germline V gene, CDR1 is KGHDR and CDR2 is SFDVKD. The sequenced material came from whole blood. The chain joins TRBV24-1 to TRBJ2-1; D uncertain. This TCR derives from an adult who was a healthcare worker with PCR-confirmed SARS-CoV-2 infection or an uninfected control (not recorded which). The CDR3 sequence is CATSDLANHNEQFF. As DNA, the CDR3 is TGTGCCACCAGTGATTTGGCGAATCACAATGAGCAGTTCTTC.